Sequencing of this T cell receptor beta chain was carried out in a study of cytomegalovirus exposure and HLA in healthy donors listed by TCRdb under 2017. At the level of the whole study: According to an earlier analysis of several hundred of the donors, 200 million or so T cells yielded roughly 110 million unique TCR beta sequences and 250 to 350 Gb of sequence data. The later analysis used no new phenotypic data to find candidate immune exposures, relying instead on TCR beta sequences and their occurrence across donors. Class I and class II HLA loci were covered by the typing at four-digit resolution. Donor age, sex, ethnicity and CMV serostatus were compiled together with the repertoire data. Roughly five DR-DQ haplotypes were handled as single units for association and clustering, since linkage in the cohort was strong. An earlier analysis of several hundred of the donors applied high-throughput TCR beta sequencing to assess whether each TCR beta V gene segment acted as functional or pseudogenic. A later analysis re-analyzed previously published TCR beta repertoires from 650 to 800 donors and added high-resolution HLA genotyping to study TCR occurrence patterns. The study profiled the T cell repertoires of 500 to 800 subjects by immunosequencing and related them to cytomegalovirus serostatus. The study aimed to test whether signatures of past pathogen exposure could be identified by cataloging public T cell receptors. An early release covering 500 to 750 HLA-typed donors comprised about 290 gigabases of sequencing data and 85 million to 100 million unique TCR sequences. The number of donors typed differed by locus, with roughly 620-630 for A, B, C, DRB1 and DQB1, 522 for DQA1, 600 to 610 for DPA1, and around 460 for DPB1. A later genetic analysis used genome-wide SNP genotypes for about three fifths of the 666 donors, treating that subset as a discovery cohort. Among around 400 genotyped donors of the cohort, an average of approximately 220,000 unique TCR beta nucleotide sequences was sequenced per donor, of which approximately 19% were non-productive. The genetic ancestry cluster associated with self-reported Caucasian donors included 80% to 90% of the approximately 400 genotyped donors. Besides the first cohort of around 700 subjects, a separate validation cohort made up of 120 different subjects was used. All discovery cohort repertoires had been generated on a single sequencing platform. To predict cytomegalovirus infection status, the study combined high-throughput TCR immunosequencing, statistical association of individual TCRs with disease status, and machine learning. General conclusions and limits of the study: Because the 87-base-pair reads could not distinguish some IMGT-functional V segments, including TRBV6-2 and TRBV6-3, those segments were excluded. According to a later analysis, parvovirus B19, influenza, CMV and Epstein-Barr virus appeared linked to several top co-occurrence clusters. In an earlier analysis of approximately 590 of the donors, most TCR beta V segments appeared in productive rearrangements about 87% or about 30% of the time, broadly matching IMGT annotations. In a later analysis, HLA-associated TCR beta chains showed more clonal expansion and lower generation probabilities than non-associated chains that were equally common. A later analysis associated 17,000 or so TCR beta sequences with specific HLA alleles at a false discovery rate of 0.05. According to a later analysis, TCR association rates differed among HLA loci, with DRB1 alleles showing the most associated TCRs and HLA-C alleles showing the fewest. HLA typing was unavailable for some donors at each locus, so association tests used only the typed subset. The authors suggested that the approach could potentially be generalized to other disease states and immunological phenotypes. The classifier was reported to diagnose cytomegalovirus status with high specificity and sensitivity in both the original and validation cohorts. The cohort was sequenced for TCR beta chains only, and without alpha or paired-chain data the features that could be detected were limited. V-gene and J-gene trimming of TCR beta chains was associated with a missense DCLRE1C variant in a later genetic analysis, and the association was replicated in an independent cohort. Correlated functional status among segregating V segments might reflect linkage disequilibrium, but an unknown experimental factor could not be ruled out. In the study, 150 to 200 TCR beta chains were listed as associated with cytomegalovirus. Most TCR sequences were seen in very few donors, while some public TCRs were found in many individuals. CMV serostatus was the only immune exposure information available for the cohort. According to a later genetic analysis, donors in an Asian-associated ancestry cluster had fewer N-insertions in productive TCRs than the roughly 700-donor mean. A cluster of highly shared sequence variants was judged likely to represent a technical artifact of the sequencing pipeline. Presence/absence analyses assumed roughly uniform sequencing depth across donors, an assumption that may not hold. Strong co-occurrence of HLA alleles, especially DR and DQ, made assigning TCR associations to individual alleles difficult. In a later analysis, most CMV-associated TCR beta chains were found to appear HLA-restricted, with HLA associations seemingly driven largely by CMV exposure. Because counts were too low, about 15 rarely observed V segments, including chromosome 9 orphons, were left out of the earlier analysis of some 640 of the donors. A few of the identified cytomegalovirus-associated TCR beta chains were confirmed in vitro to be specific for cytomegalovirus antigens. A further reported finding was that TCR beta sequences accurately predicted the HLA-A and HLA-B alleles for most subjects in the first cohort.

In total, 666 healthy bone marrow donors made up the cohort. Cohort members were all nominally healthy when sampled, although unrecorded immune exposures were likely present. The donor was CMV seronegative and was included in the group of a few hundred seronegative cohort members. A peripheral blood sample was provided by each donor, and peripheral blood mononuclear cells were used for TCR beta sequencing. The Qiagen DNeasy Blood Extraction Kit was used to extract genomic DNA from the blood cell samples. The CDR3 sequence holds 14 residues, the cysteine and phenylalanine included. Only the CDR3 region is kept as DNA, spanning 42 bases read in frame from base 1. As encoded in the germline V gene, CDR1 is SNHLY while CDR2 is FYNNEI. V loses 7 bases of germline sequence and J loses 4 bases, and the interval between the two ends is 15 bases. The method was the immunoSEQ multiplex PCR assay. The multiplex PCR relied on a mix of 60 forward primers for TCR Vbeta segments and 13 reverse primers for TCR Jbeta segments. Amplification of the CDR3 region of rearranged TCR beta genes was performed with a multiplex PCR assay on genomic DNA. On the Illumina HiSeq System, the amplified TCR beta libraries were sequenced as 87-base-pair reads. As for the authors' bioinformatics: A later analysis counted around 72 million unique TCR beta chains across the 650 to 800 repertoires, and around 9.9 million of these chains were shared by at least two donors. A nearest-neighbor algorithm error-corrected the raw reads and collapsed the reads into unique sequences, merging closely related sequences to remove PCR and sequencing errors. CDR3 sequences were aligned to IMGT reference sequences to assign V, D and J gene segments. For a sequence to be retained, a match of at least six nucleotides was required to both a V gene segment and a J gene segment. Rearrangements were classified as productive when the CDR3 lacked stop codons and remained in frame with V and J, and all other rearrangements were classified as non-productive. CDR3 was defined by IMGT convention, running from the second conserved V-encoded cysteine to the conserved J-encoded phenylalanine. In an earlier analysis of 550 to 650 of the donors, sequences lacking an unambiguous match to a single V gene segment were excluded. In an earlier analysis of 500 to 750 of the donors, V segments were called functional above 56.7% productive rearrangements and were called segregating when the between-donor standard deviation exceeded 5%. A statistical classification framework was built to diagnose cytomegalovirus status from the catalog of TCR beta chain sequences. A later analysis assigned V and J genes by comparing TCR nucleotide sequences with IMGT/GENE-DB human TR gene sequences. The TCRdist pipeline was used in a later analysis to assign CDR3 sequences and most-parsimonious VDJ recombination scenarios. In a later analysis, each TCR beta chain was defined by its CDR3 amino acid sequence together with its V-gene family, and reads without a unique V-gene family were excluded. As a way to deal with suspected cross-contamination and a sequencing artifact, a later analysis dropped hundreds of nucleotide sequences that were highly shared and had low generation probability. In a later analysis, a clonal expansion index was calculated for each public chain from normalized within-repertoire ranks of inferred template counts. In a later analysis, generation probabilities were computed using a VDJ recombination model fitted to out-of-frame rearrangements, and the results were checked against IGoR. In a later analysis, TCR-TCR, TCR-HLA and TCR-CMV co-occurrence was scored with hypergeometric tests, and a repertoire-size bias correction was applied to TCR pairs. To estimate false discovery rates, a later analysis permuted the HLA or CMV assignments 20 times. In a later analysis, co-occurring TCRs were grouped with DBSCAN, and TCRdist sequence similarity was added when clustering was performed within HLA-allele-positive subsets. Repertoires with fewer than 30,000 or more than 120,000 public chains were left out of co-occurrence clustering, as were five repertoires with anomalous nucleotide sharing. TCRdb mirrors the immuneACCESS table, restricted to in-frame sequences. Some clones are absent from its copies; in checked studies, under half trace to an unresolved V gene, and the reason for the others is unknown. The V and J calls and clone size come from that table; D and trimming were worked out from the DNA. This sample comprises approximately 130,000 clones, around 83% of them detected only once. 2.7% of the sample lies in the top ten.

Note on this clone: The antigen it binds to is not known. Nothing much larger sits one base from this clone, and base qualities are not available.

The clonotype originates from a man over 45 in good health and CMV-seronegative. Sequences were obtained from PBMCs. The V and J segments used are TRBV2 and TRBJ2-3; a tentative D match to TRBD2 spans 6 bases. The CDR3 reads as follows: CASNGGPSPDTQYF. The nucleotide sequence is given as TGTGCCAGCAACGGGGGACCTTCCCCAGATACGCAGTATTTT.